These 7 T cell receptor beta chains came from one sample sequenced in a study of blood T cell repertoires in COVID-19. Only in-frame clones appear in the TCRdb table, and some are missing; sequencing was by immunoSEQ multiplex PCR. The sample yields roughly 320,000 clones, more than 75% seen once. Sequencing was performed on PBMCs or T cells enriched from blood (not recorded which). All receptors derive from a man aged 25 to 40 who had recovered from COVID-19.

The chain employs TRBV5-8 and TRBJ2-3; D not certain. V lost 5 bases and J lost 4, with 8 bases in between. The germline V gene has CDR1 SGHTS and CDR2 YDEGEE. There are 12 residues in the CDR3. CDR3 residues: CASRLVADTQYF. The CDR3, as DNA: TGTGCCAGCAGACTGGTAGCAGATACGCAGTATTTT.

The rearrangement joins TRBV28 to TRBJ1-5, with TRBD1 matching 7 bases. This CDR3 has 15 amino acids. J lost 7 bases, V lost 6 bases, and 12 bases had no gene match. Germline V gene lookup returns CDR1 MDHEN and CDR2 SYDVKM. For the CDR3, the DNA is TGTGCCAGCAGGGACGCAGGGGGTCCAGAACAGCCCCAGCATTTT. As protein: CASRDAGGPEQPQHF.

This clone was observed once. The genes are TRBV5-4 and TRBJ2-3; 9 bases match TRBD1. J was trimmed by 4 bases and V by 4 bases; bases with no gene match: 16. This CDR3 is built from 18 residues. Germline V gives CDR1 SGHNT, CDR2 YYREEE (reference sequence). The CDR3 nucleotides read TGTGCCAGCAGCAATCCCCCCGGGACAGGGCAATTGTCAGATACGCAGTATTTT. The encoded protein is CASSNPPGTGQLSDTQYF.

This chain connects TRBV3-1 (or the pseudogene TRBV3-2) to TRBJ1-1; D remains ambiguous. The CDR3 spans 14 residues. Germline CDR1 and CDR2: LGHDT and YNNKEL (reference sequence). V gave up 3 bases and J gave up 5 bases, with 13 bases separating them. The DNA of the CDR3 is TGTGCCAGCAGCCAGTCGTCGGCGGGTACTGAAGCTTTCTTT. Its translation is CASSQSSAGTEAFF.

V and J are TRBV10-2 and TRBJ2-2; the D is unclear. V gave up 2 bases and J gave up 5 bases, with 6 bases separating them. The CDR3 spans 13 residues. Germline V gene lookup returns CDR1 WSHSY and CDR2 SAAADI. CDR3 sequence (DNA): TGCGCCAGCAGTGAGCTACGTACCGGGGAGCTGTTTTTT. This gives the protein CASSELRTGELFF.

V and J are TRBV24-1 and TRBJ2-5, with unresolved D. Germline V gene lookup returns CDR1 KGHDR and CDR2 SFDVKD. This CDR3 spans 14 amino acids. The ends were cut back, 5 bases at V and 0 bases at J, with 9 bases in the middle. This CDR3 is CATSAQWYQETQYF. In DNA form, the CDR3 reads TGTGCCACCAGTGCCCAGTGGTACCAAGAGACCCAGTACTTC.

The V call is TRBV3-1 (or the pseudogene TRBV3-2), the J call TRBJ1-2; D gene uncertain. This CDR3 is built from 12 residues. Germline V gene sequence: CDR1 LGHDT, CDR2 YNNKEL (reference sequence). The V end lost 3 bases, the J end lost 3 bases, and 5 bases lay between the germline ends. The CDR3 DNA sequence: TGTGCCAGCAGCCAGGACTACTATGGCTACACCTTC. Protein product: CASSQDYYGYTF.